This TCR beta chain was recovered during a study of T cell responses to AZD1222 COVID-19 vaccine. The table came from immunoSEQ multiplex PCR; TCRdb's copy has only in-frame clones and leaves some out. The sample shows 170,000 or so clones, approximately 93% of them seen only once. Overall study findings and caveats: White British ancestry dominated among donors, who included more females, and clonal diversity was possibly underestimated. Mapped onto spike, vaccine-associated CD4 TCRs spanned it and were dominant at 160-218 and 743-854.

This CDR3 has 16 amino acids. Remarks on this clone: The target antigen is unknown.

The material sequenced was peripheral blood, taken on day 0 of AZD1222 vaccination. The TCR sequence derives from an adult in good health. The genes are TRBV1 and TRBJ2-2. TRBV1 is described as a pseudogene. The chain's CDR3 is CTSSPKVGETTGELFF. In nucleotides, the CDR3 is TGCACCAGCAGCCCAAAAGTGGGGGAAACCACCGGGGAGCTGTTTTTT.